This TCR beta chain was sequenced during a study of blood T cells in healthy people across ages. General study results and limits: Estimates of total diversity, which came from one million sequenced T cells, were considered to be underestimates. Age brought a roughly linear fall in TCR beta diversity measured per million T cells. The long-lived group displayed more naive CD4+ cells, plus higher diversity, than the aged donors did.

Regarding this clonotype: Antigen unknown.

Through a sample-barcoded 5' primer and a J-beta primer mix, a second PCR was run for roughly 7 to 12 cycles. TCRdb processed the 5' RACE reads anew with MiXCR; each CDR3 protein has one entry. The data hold hundreds of thousands of distinct CDR3 sequences, with about half observed a single time. Sequences were obtained from blood. The clonotype was recovered from a woman aged 60-75 years in good health.

The CDR3 DNA follows: TGTGTCAGTAAGACAGGGAGTAACGACTATGGCTACACCTTC. Protein: CVSKTGSNDYGYTF. The chain is built from TRBV6-1 and TRBJ1-2, with 7 bases aligning to TRBD1. This CDR3 is built from 14 residues. Germline V CDR1 and CDR2: MNHNS, SASEGT.